This T cell receptor (beta chain) was obtained from a study of identical twins. CDR3 length: 15 residues. The germline CDR1 and CDR2 sequences are LGHNA and YSLEER. V was cut by 3 bases and J by 1 base, with 11 bases left in between. This clonotype has at least ten counts. TCRdb called the 5' RACE reads again in MiXCR, with one record for every CDR3 protein. The table has a few hundred thousand distinct CDR3 sequences, 9.6% seen once. The data also belong to a second study, concerning yellow fever vaccine responses in identical twins.

The sequenced sample consisted of PBMCs. This chain uses TRBV4-3 with TRBJ2-3, with D uncertain. The receptor's source is a woman younger than 35 in good health. CDR3 region: CASSHLTAGTDTQYF. The DNA for the CDR3 is TGCGCCAGCAGCCATTTAACGGCAGGCACAGATACGCAGTATTTT.